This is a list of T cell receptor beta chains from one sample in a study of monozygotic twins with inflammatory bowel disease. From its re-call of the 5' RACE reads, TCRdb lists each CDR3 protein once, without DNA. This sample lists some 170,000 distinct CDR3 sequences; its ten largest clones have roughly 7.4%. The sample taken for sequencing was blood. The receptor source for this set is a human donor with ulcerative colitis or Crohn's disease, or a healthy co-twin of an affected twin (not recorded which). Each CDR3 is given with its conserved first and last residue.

CASSLNNPGASLKANYGYTF,TRBJ1-2,TRBV3-1,20
CAWSTTGGSNQPQHF,TRBJ1-5,TRBV30,15
CASSLAQTGPSADTQYF,TRBJ2-3,TRBV12-3/TRBV12-4,17
CASSQDSGAEGGELFF,TRBJ2-2,TRBV4-3,16
CASSRGTGGSEKLFF,TRBJ1-4,TRBV27,15
CSASQRRGSYNEQFF,TRBJ2-1,TRBV20-1,15
CSGRGGNTEAFF,TRBJ1-1,TRBV29-1,12
CASSPTDRGLDEQYF,TRBJ2-7,TRBV6-2/TRBV6-3,15
CASTWTGATEAFF,TRBJ1-1,TRBV19,13
CASSQGLQETQYF,TRBJ2-5,TRBV4-3,13
CAISESRSSGANVLTF,TRBJ2-6,TRBV10-3,16
CASSPSGLADTGELFF,TRBJ2-2,TRBV7-9,16
CASSQAGQGWTEAFF,TRBJ1-1,TRBV18,15